The 27 T cell receptor beta chains presented below share a single source sample, sequenced in a study of CD8 T cells in ankylosing spondylitis. Via MiXCR, TCRdb re-called the 5' RACE reads, giving one row per CDR3 protein. The repertoire holds roughly 150,000 distinct CDR3 sequences, with roughly 34% as singletons. Sequencing was carried out using synovial fluid, either unsorted or a sorted T cell fraction (not recorded which). These receptors originate from a male donor with ankylosing spondylitis.

The chain links TRBV7-2 to TRBJ2-3; D may be TRBD1 (5 bases). The CDR3 covers 15 residues. Looked up from germline, CDR1 is SGHTA and CDR2 is FQGNSA. Trimming cost V 5 bases and J 5 bases, with 17 bases left between them. The CDR3 is CASSRQQVGLDTQYF. In DNA, the CDR3 is TGTGCCAGCAGCCGACAGCAGGTCGGATTAGATACGCAGTATTTT.

This clonotype was observed a few times. This chain connects TRBV19 to TRBJ2-1; tentatively, D is TRBD2 (6 bases). The V end was cut by 6 bases, the J end by 0 bases, with 18 bases between. The CDR3 contains 17 residues. Looked up from germline, CDR1 is LNHDA and CDR2 is SQIVND (reference sequence). CDR3 protein: CASSLWDFRSSYNEQFF. The DNA of the CDR3 is TGTGCCAGTAGCCTTTGGGACTTCCGGAGCTCCTACAATGAGCAGTTCTTC.

The gene calls are TRBV9 and TRBJ1-1; no firm D call. Germline V gene lookup returns CDR1 SGDLS and CDR2 YYNGEE. Between the trimmed V and J ends, which lost 0 bases and 7 bases, there was a span of 10 bases. This CDR3 comprises 13 residues. DNA of the CDR3: TGTGCCAGCAGCGTAGTCCCGCAGAGTGAAGCTTTCTTT. It is translated as CASSVVPQSEAFF.

The chain combines TRBV6-1 with TRBJ1-1, with a possible D match to TRBD1 (5 bases). Trimming stripped 3 bases from V and 4 bases from J, with 12 bases between. This CDR3 comprises 14 residues. Germline CDR1 MNHNS, CDR2 SASEGT. The CDR3 spells CASSEGGVITEAFF. CDR3 coding DNA: TGTGCCAGCAGTGAGGGGGGAGTGATCACTGAAGCTTTCTTT.

V and J are TRBV28 and TRBJ2-1; 8 nucleotides line up with TRBD1. The CDR3 loop spans 15 amino acids. Germline loops: CDR1 MDHEN, CDR2 SYDVKM. Unmatched junction bases numbered 9, after V lost 5 bases and J lost 6 bases. CDR3 nucleotide sequence: TGTGCCAGCAGTCGAGCCGGGACAGGATTCAATGAGCAGTTCTTC. It encodes CASSRAGTGFNEQFF.

At least ten counts were recorded for this clonotype. CDR3 bases: TGTGCCAGCAGCCAAGATGGGAGCGTCTCTGGGGCCAACGTCCTGACTTTC. This encodes CASSQDGSVSGANVLTF. This rearrangement joins TRBV4-2 to TRBJ2-6; possible D gene TRBD2, 5 bases. The germline CDR1 and CDR2 sequences are LGHNA and YNFKEQ. This CDR3 is built from 17 residues. V was pared by 0 bases and J by 0 bases, with 9 bases between.

This clonotype was detected only a few times. The rearrangement uses TRBV11-2 and TRBJ1-1; no reliable D call. The CDR3 loop spans 15 amino acids. The V gene lost 5 bases and the J gene lost 0 bases, with 13 bases spanning the gap. Germline V CDR1 and CDR2: SGHAT, FQNNGV. The CDR3 protein is CASSGWQILNTEAFF. The CDR3 DNA reads as TGTGCCAGCAGCGGGTGGCAAATCTTGAACACTGAAGCTTTCTTT. The full variable domain, its missing parts supplied by reference TRBV11-2 and TRBJ1-1, is EAGVAQSPRYKIIEKRQSVAFWCNPISGHATLYWYQQILGQGPKLLIQFQNNGVVDDSQLPKDRFSAERLKGVDSTLKIQPAKLEDSAVYLCASSGWQILNTEAFFGQGTRLTVV.

This clonotype turned up a few times. The chain combines TRBV7-9 with TRBJ2-3; TRBD2 agrees at 12 bases. CDR1 and CDR2 (germline): SEHNR, FQNEAQ (reference sequence). The CDR3 spans 15 residues. With V trimmed by 5 bases and J by 4 bases, 4 bases remained unmatched. CDR3 nucleotides: TGTGCCAGCAGCGAGACTAGCGGGAGTGCAGATACGCAGTATTTT. It yields the protein CASSETSGSADTQYF.

V and J are TRBV5-6 and TRBJ2-2; TRBD2 might be the D (5 bases). V lost 3 bases and J lost 5, with 11 bases in between. The CDR3 length is 14 residues. Germline CDR1 SGHDT, CDR2 YYEEEE. CDR3 bases: TGTGCCAGCAGCTATACAAGGAGGACCGGGGAGCTGTTTTTT. This translates into CASSYTRRTGELFF.

This clonotype was detected a few times. V usage is TRBV11-2 and J usage is TRBJ2-5; 8 bases line up with TRBD2. Trimming removed 0 bases from V and 2 bases from J; junction bases left unmatched: 11. From germline, CDR1 is SGHAT and CDR2 FQNNGV. The CDR3 loop spans 18 amino acids. In DNA, the CDR3 is TGTGCCAGCAGCTTAGATATGGCGGGAGGCATTAAACAAGAGACCCAGTACTTC. It translates to CASSLDMAGGIKQETQYF. The complete variable domain, with remaining parts taken from reference TRBV11-2 and TRBJ2-5, reads EAGVAQSPRYKIIEKRQSVAFWCNPISGHATLYWYQQILGQGPKLLIQFQNNGVVDDSQLPKDRFSAERLKGVDSTLKIQPAKLEDSAVYLCASSLDMAGGIKQETQYFGPGTRLLVL.

The sample holds a few counts of this clonotype. V usage is TRBV2 and J usage is TRBJ2-1, with TRBD1 identical over 7 bases. The CDR3 covers 13 residues. The V segment lost 9 bases and the J segment 10 bases; nucleotides outside the gene matches: 12. The V gene's germline CDR1 is SNHLY and CDR2 FYNNEI. CDR3: CASNRDRESEQFF. For the CDR3, the DNA is TGTGCCAGTAACCGGGACAGAGAATCAGAGCAGTTCTTC.

This clonotype was detected ten times or more. V usage is TRBV7-9 and J usage is TRBJ2-7; the match to TRBD1 covers 7 bases. After removal of 1 base from V and 2 bases from J, the junction contained 8 bases not matched to a gene. Germline assignment: CDR1 SEHNR and CDR2 FQNEAQ (reference sequence). This CDR3 has 16 residues. The CDR3 nucleotides read TGTGCCAGCAGCTTAGGGGGCACAGGGGACCCCTACGAGCAGTACTTC. Amino acids: CASSLGGTGDPYEQYF.

The sample holds a few counts of this clonotype. The V gene is TRBV12-3 or TRBV12-4, the J gene TRBJ2-3; 7 positions agree with TRBD2. The CDR3 has 15 amino acids. V gave up 10 bases and J gave up 3 bases; unmatched junction bases: 13. CDR3 coding DNA: TGTGCCACCCTGACGGGTTCGGGGGGAACAGATACGCAGTATTTT. It codes for CATLTGSGGTDTQYF.

This clonotype showed up just a few times. The chain joins TRBV10-3 to TRBJ1-1; tentative D call: TRBD1 (5 bases). This CDR3 spans 16 amino acids. V was cut by 0 bases and J by 1 base, with 12 bases left in between. Germline assignment: CDR1 ENHRY and CDR2 SYGVKD. As DNA, the CDR3 is TGTGCCATCAGTGAGTCCCGGGACGGGGGGAACACTGAAGCTTTCTTT. Amino acids: CAISESRDGGNTEAFF.

This chain uses TRBV12-3 or TRBV12-4 with TRBJ2-3; no clear D gene. V lost 4 bases and J 0 bases, leaving 17 bases between the germline ends. The CDR3 loop spans 17 amino acids. The CDR3 DNA sequence: TGTGCCAGCAGTTCGCTTTTAGGGCGAACTAGCACAGATACGCAGTATTTT. Protein product: CASSSLLGRTSTDTQYF.

V usage is TRBV28 and J usage is TRBJ1-6; D not certain. This CDR3 comprises 12 residues. The V end lost 7 bases, the J end lost 9 bases, and 10 bases lay between the germline ends. Germline V CDR1 and CDR2: MDHEN, SYDVKM. The CDR3 DNA reads as TGTGCCAGCATCGCAAGGGCTTCACCCCTCCACTTT. Its protein product is CASIARASPLHF.

This clonotype was seen only a few times. The chain couples TRBV12-3 or TRBV12-4 to TRBJ2-3; TRBD2 agrees at 11 bases. This CDR3 contains 16 residues. After removal of 6 bases from V and 4 bases from J, the junction contained 9 bases not matched to a gene. The DNA of the CDR3 is TGTGCCAGCAGAGCTTCACTAGCGGGGGCATCAGATACGCAGTATTTT. Its protein product is CASRASLAGASDTQYF.

V usage is TRBV30 and J usage is TRBJ2-7, with a tentative D call TRBD1 (5 bases). The CDR3 extends over 14 amino acids. V was clipped by 0 bases and J by 2 bases, with 11 bases between them. Germline CDR1 GTSNPN, CDR2 SVGIG (reference sequence). Here the CDR3 reads CAWSVQAGPYEQYF. Here the CDR3 DNA reads TGTGCCTGGAGTGTACAGGCCGGGCCCTACGAGCAGTACTTC.

The CDR3 coding sequence is TGCAGCGTTGAACGGGGGAGGGACAATGAGCAGTTCTTC. This encodes CSVERGRDNEQFF. This chain connects TRBV29-1 to TRBJ2-1; 7 nucleotides match TRBD2. CDR1 and CDR2 from the germline V gene are SQVTM and ANQGSEA. The CDR3 totals 13 residues. V shed 2 bases, J shed 5 bases, and the junction held 3 bases outside the gene matches.

This clonotype was seen ten or more times. The rearrangement links TRBV28 to TRBJ1-3; D may be TRBD1 (5 bases). Germline CDR1 and CDR2: MDHEN and SYDVKM. The ends were cut back, 7 bases at V and 0 bases at J, with 10 bases in the middle. The CDR3 has 14 amino acids. CDR3 region: CASNSGNSGNTIYF. As DNA, the CDR3 is TGTGCCAGCAATTCAGGGAACTCTGGAAACACCATATATTTT.

This sequence joins TRBV7-9 and TRBJ2-2; 9 bases align to TRBD1. CDR1 is SEHNR, CDR2 FQNEAQ, per germline (reference sequence). This CDR3 comprises 15 residues. J gave up 6 bases and V 4 bases, and 6 bases lay outside the gene matches. This chain's CDR3 is CASSSGTGRPGELFF. Written as DNA, the CDR3 is TGTGCCAGCAGCTCCGGGACAGGGCGACCCGGGGAGCTGTTTTTT.

CDR3: CASSPLDSNEQFF. CDR3 sequence (DNA): TGTGCCAGCAGCCCGTTAGACAGCAATGAGCAGTTCTTC. V and J are TRBV14 and TRBJ2-1; TRBD1 is a possible D gene (5 bases). The CDR3 totals 13 residues. Trimming shortened V by 4 bases and J by 6 bases, and 10 bases separated the two germline ends. Germline V gives CDR1 SGHDN, CDR2 FVKESK.

The chain carries TRBV7-9 and TRBJ2-7; 8 bases are shared with TRBD1. J lost 3 bases, V lost 5 bases, and 15 bases had no gene match. Germline V gene sequence: CDR1 SEHNR, CDR2 FQNEAQ (reference sequence). The CDR3 is made up of 17 amino acids. The CDR3 nucleotides read TGTGCCAGCAGCCTCGGGGCTCAGGGGGCGCGAATCTACGAGCAGTACTTC. Its protein is CASSLGAQGARIYEQYF.

CDR3 region: CASRGPKNIQYF. For the CDR3, the DNA is TGTGCCAGCAGGGGCCCCAAAAACATTCAGTACTTC. The rearrangement joins TRBV6-2 or TRBV6-3 to TRBJ2-4; the D is unclear. The ends were cut back, 6 bases at V and 2 bases at J, with 5 bases in the middle. Germline values: CDR1 MNHEY, CDR2 SVGEGT. The length of the CDR3 is 12 residues.

The rearrangement links TRBV15 to TRBJ1-5; a weak D match, TRBD1 (5 bases). CDR1 and CDR2 from the germline V gene are LNHNV and YYDKDF (reference sequence). With 1 base removed from V and 4 bases from J, the gap between germline ends came to 8 bases. The CDR3 covers 14 residues. The CDR3 nucleotides read TGTGCCACCAGCAGAGGACGGGGGAATCAGCCCCAGCATTTT. This gives the protein CATSRGRGNQPQHF.

This clonotype was counted many times. This chain joins TRBV9 and TRBJ2-7; 7 bases line up with TRBD1. The J segment lost 2 bases and the V segment lost 4 bases, leaving 6 bases of the junction unmatched. Germline CDR1 is SGDLS and CDR2 is YYNGEE. The CDR3 extends over 14 amino acids. The CDR3 sequence: CASSKRTGPYEQYF. As DNA, the CDR3 is TGTGCCAGCAGCAAACGGACAGGTCCCTACGAGCAGTACTTC.

CDR3 coding DNA: TGTGCCAGCAGCTTCCTTAAAGTGGGGTACGAGCAGTACTTC. This translates into CASSFLKVGYEQYF. V usage is TRBV5-6 and J usage is TRBJ2-7; D not resolved. V dropped 2 bases and J dropped 4 bases, with 13 bases sitting between them. This CDR3 contains 14 residues. Per the germline V gene, CDR1 is SGHDT and CDR2 is YYEEEE.